The 9 T cell receptor beta chains below come from one sample, sequenced in a study of T cell responses to AZD1222 COVID-19 vaccine. Assay used: immunoSEQ multiplex PCR; TCRdb lists only in-frame clones, some missing. Here the sample spans about 110,000 clones, roughly four fifths being singletons. The sequencing used peripheral blood, collected on day 0 of AZD1222 vaccination. Source of these receptors: an adult in good health.

The V and J genes are TRBV7-2 and TRBJ2-1; TRBD2 agrees at 9 bases. J lost 6 bases, V lost 6 bases, and 12 bases had no gene match. This CDR3 has 16 amino acids. Germline CDR1 is SGHTA and CDR2 is FQGNSA. CDR3 residues: CASSSRLAGGINEQFF. In DNA form, the CDR3 reads TGTGCCAGCAGTTCGCGCCTGGCGGGAGGGATCAATGAGCAGTTCTTC.

The J gene is TRBJ2-6, the V gene TRBV24-1; the match to TRBD1 covers 9 bases. The CDR3 consists of 14 residues. After removal of 12 bases from V and 1 base from J, the junction contained 3 bases not matched to a gene. The V gene's germline CDR1 is KGHDR and CDR2 SFDVKD. The CDR3 DNA sequence: TGTGCCGTCGGACAGGGGTCTGGGGCCAACGTCCTGACTTTC. It is translated as CAVGQGSGANVLTF.

The chain employs TRBV27 and TRBJ2-1; 11 positions match TRBD2. Germline V lookup: CDR1 MNHEY, CDR2 SMNVEV (reference sequence). The CDR3 runs to 19 residues. V was clipped by 6 bases and J by 4 bases; unmatched bases: 17. The CDR3 here is CASRPLLAGVRRDYNEQFF. Here the CDR3 DNA reads TGTGCCAGCAGGCCATTACTAGCGGGGGTGAGACGCGATTACAATGAGCAGTTCTTC.

V is TRBV5-1 and J is TRBJ2-1, with 7 positions matching TRBD1. The CDR3 runs 18 residues. Germline lookup yields CDR1 SGHRS and CDR2 YFSETQ. The V and J ends lost 2 bases and 10 bases, in that order; junction bases with no gene match: 21. The CDR3 DNA sequence: TGCGCCAGCAGCTTTTCACGTGGGACGACAGTAAAGGACAGGGAGCAGTTCTTC. Translation gives CASSFSRGTTVKDREQFF.

This clone was picked up one time. This chain connects TRBV29-1 to TRBJ1-2, with TRBD1 matching over 9 bases. This CDR3 contains 13 residues. The junction had 6 bases not matched to a gene; V was cut back by 7 bases and J by 3 bases. Germline V gene data show CDR1 as SQVTM and CDR2 as ANQGSEA. The CDR3 sequence is CSAGTGSYYGYTF. DNA of the CDR3: TGCAGCGCTGGGACAGGGAGTTACTATGGCTACACCTTC.

This clone was seen only once. The rearrangement links TRBV5-6 to TRBJ2-2, with TRBD2 matching over 9 bases. From germline, CDR1 is SGHDT and CDR2 YYEEEE. The CDR3 has 16 residues. Trimming removed 5 bases from V and 1 base from J; junction bases left unmatched: 6. The DNA for the CDR3 is TGTGCCAGCAGGATAGCTAGCGGGGTGAACACCGGGGAGCTGTTTTTT. It encodes CASRIASGVNTGELFF.

The V call is TRBV7-9, the J call TRBJ2-3; D call uncertain. The CDR3 has 11 residues. V was clipped by 7 bases and J by 3 bases, with 5 bases between them. Germline V CDR1 and CDR2: SEHNR, FQNEAQ (reference sequence). The CDR3 is CASTRTDTQYF. The CDR3, as DNA: TGTGCCAGCACCAGGACAGATACGCAGTATTTT.

The chain has TRBV2 and TRBJ2-7; the D gene is possibly TRBD2 (6 bases). Trimming cost V 6 bases and J 1 base, with 13 bases left between them. The CDR3 has 14 amino acids. Germline values: CDR1 SNHLY, CDR2 FYNNEI. For the CDR3, the DNA is TGTGCCAGCAGCCGCGGGACGTATTCCTACGAGCAGTACTTC. This translates into CASSRGTYSYEQYF.

This clone was counted between two and nine times. The chain has TRBV7-8 and TRBJ2-7, with 9 bases matching TRBD1. The CDR3 length is 14 residues. Germline V lookup: CDR1 SGHVS, CDR2 FQNEAQ. J was trimmed by 3 bases and V by 5 bases; bases with no gene match: 5. The CDR3: CASSRQGGVYEQYF. CDR3 nucleotide sequence: TGTGCCAGCAGCCGACAGGGGGGAGTCTACGAGCAGTACTTC.